Below, one TCR beta chain is given with its context. Its antigen is not known. The data derive from a study of cytomegalovirus exposure and HLA in healthy donors. Study as a whole: A preliminary data release comprised tens of millions of unique TCRs obtained from HLA-typed donors.

V lost 0 bases to trimming and J lost 12 bases, with 14 bases between them. The CDR3 has 14 residues. Germline V gives CDR1 LNHDA, CDR2 SQIVND (reference sequence). PCR involved 60 Vbeta and 13 Jbeta primers. Generated by immunoSEQ multiplex PCR, the TCRdb table keeps only in-frame clones and is missing some. The profile shows 100,000 to 150,000 clones, roughly 80% of them singletons. Study results and caveats: Researchers counted some 150 TCR beta chains as cytomegalovirus-associated. Apart from CMV serostatus, no immune exposure information was available. According to a later analysis, donors in an Asian-associated ancestry cluster reportedly had fewer N-insertions than the roughly 640-donor mean.

This clonotype was sampled from a woman aged 55-75 years in good health and CMV-seronegative. The chain uses TRBV19 and TRBJ1-4; unclear D gene. The sample consisted of PBMCs. DNA for the CDR3: TGTGCCAGTAGTATAGAAGCAGGTCAGAAGGAACTGTTTTTT. Encoded protein: CASSIEAGQKELFF.